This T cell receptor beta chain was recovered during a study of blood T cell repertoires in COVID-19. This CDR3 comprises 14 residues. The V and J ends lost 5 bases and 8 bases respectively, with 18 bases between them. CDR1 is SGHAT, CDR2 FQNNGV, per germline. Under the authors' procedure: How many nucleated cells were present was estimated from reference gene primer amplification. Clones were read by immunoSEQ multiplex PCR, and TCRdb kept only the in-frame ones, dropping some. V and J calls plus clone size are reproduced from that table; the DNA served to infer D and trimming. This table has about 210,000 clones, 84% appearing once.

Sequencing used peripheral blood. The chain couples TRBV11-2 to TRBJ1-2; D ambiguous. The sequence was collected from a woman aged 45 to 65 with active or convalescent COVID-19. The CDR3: CASSLGSLREGYTF. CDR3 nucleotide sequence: TGTGCCAGCAGCCTCGGGAGCCTCCGGGAAGGCTACACCTTC.